This is a list of T cell receptor beta chains from one sample in a study of shared clonotypes between healthy human individuals. Assay used: immunoSEQ multiplex PCR; TCRdb lists only in-frame clones, some missing. The sample lists roughly 400,000 clones, roughly 96% seen once, with about 0.32% in the top ten. The sequencing sample was made of memory CD8+ T cells sorted from blood. Receptors were obtained from a man aged 25-45 years in good health. Both conserved end residues are part of each CDR3.

v_gene: TRBV5-1; CDR3aa: CASSPVPSGRAGEQFF
v_gene: TRBV6-1; CDR3aa: CASSEGQGTGKQYF
v_gene: TRBV19; CDR3aa: CASSIAAGKGYEQYF
v_gene: TRBV5-1; CDR3aa: CASSLGQGEQYF
v_gene: TRBV6-6; CDR3aa: CASSTLGGLDYGYTF
v_gene: TRBV9; CDR3aa: CASSVKAGGPWDEQFF
v_gene: TRBV19; CDR3aa: CASSIDRHEAFF
v_gene: TRBV7-2; CDR3aa: CASSLAGYYEQYF
v_gene: TRBV6-5; CDR3aa: CASSYGISNQPQHF
v_gene: TRBV6-5; CDR3aa: CASSYKVYSNQPQHF
v_gene: TRBV29-1; CDR3aa: CSVGTWVRGYTF
v_gene: TRBV5-1; CDR3aa: CASSSPGQGSGGYTF
v_gene: TRBV7-9; CDR3aa: CASSIPGGEETQYF